This TCR beta chain stems from a study of identical twins. The length of the CDR3 is 14 residues. The V and J ends lost 0 bases and 1 base respectively, with 6 bases between them. Germline V lookup: CDR1 GTSNPN, CDR2 SVGIG (reference sequence). This clonotype has a handful of counts. No antigen is known for it. Study outcomes and limitations: Fewer insertions were carried by abundant cord blood beta clonotypes, but none was seen in memory repertoires. Donors were not followed over many years; analysis was cross-sectional.

Everyone who donated was a healthy Caucasian. Each cDNA held unique molecular identifiers, and template switching gave it a universal primer site. One entry per CDR3 protein results from TCRdb running MiXCR on the 5' RACE reads. Of roughly 230,000 distinct CDR3 sequences in the sample, approximately 8.3% were seen once. These data were also reused for a study on yellow fever vaccine responses in identical twins.

Sequenced input: CD8+ T cells sorted from blood. The V and J genes are TRBV30 and TRBJ2-2; no clear D. This TCR came from a woman aged 18-35 years in good health. In DNA form, the CDR3 reads TGTGCCTGGAGTGTTCTGAAGAACACCGGGGAGCTGTTTTTT. Its translation is CAWSVLKNTGELFF.